The 17 T cell receptor beta chains in this list originate from one sample, sequenced in a study of OX40 agonist ivuxolimab in advanced cancers. The library was produced with the immunoSEQ multiplex PCR assay. TCRdb's version of the immuneACCESS table is confined to in-frame rearrangements and falls short of the full clone set. An unresolved V gene accounts for under half of the shortfall where checked; the remainder is of unknown origin. For this sample the table gives about 100,000 clones, of which roughly 88% were detected only once. The biggest ten clones account for around 1.5% of the sample. Material: CD4+ or CD8+ T cells sorted from blood, obtained in a trial of the OX40 agonist ivuxolimab. All receptors come from an adult with an advanced solid tumor such as melanoma, head and neck, liver or kidney cancer.

A single count supports this clone. The chain recombines TRBV11-1 with TRBJ2-1; the match to TRBD2 covers 14 bases. CDR3 size: 17 residues. The trim removed 5 bases at V and 2 bases at J, leaving 5 bases unmatched. Per germline, CDR1 SGHAT and CDR2 FQDESV (reference sequence). The DNA of the CDR3 is TGTGCCAGCAGCAAAAGGACTAGCGGGGGGACCTACAATGAGCAGTTCTTC. Translated, it gives CASSKRTSGGTYNEQFF.

This chain connects TRBV10-1 to TRBJ2-7, with D possibly being TRBD2 (6 bases). V lost 2 bases to trimming and J lost 1 base, with 15 bases between them. The CDR3 is 16 residues long. Germline CDR1 reads WNHNN; CDR2 reads SYGVQD (reference sequence). CDR3 nucleotide sequence: TGCGCCAGCAGTGAGCCTCCGGAGGGGATATCCTACGAGCAGTACTTC. It encodes CASSEPPEGISYEQYF.

In DNA, the CDR3 is TGTGCCAGCAGTGAATTTAGGGCCACTGAAGCTTTCTTT. It specifies CASSEFRATEAFF. The chain joins TRBV6-1 to TRBJ1-1; unclear D gene. V dropped 2 bases and J dropped 4 bases, with 8 bases sitting between them. The CDR3 spans 13 residues. Germline assignment: CDR1 MNHNS and CDR2 SASEGT.

The chain has TRBV7-2 and TRBJ2-5, with 11 bases matching TRBD2. This CDR3 region has 15 residues. The V gene's germline CDR1 is SGHTA and CDR2 FQGNSA. Unmatched junction bases numbered 4, after V lost 5 bases and J lost 2 bases. CDR3 DNA: TGTGCCAGCAGCGAGAGACTAGCGGGACAAGAGACCCAGTACTTC. It codes for CASSERLAGQETQYF.

The rearrangement links TRBV15 to TRBJ1-5; a possible D gene is TRBD1 (5 bases). Germline V gene data show CDR1 as LNHNV and CDR2 as YYDKDF (reference sequence). Between the trimmed V and J ends, which lost 0 bases and 4 bases, there was a span of 10 bases. This CDR3 contains 15 residues. CDR3 DNA: TGTGCCACCAGCAGAGAACGAGAGGGGAATCAGCCCCAGCATTTT. This sequence encodes CATSREREGNQPQHF.

This rearrangement joins TRBV9 to TRBJ2-7; 11 bases are shared with TRBD1. Germline trimming cut 4 bases from V and 3 bases from J; bases unmatched to any gene: 6. The germline V gene has CDR1 SGDLS and CDR2 YYNGEE. The CDR3 covers 15 residues. The CDR3 nucleotides are TGTGCCAGCAGCCCACGGGACAGGGGGAACTACGAGCAGTACTTC. This sequence encodes CASSPRDRGNYEQYF.

The V gene is TRBV6-1, the J gene TRBJ2-7; 7 bases match TRBD2. Looked up from germline, CDR1 is MNHNS and CDR2 is SASEGT. The V segment lost 0 bases and the J segment 2 bases; nucleotides outside the gene matches: 10. The CDR3 is 17 amino acids. CDR3 sequence reads: CASSEAGGRPAAYEQYF. As DNA, the CDR3 is TGTGCCAGCAGTGAAGCGGGGGGGAGACCGGCTGCCTACGAGCAGTACTTC.

V is TRBV6-5 and J is TRBJ2-5; D is undetermined. The CDR3 totals 14 residues. Trimming took off 4 bases at V and 5 bases at J, with 14 bases between the two ends. Germline CDR1 is MNHEY and CDR2 is SVGAGI. The CDR3 is CASSSLVVRETQYF. CDR3 nucleotides: TGTGCCAGCAGTTCCCTAGTTGTAAGGGAGACCCAGTACTTC.

The chain couples TRBV7-9 to TRBJ1-2, with D perhaps matching TRBD1 (5 bases). The V and J ends lost 1 base and 4 bases respectively, with 16 bases between them. CDR1 and CDR2 from the germline V gene are SEHNR and FQNEAQ (reference sequence). The CDR3 length is 16 residues. The chain's CDR3 is CASSLVRGPSAYGYTF. In DNA form, the CDR3 reads TGTGCCAGCAGCTTAGTTAGGGGCCCGAGCGCCTATGGCTACACCTTC.

Written as DNA, the CDR3 is TGTGCCAGCAGCTTAGGGGGGCCCGCAGGCATTCAGTACTTC. This gives the protein CASSLGGPAGIQYF. The V call is TRBV7-2, the J call TRBJ2-4, with D possibly being TRBD1 (6 bases). V was shortened by 1 base and J by 9 bases, with 13 bases between the two germline ends. The CDR3 loop spans 14 amino acids. The germline V gene encodes CDR1 SGHTA and CDR2 FQGNSA.

In its sample, this clone was seen once. The rearrangement links TRBV15 to TRBJ2-3, with a tentative D call TRBD2 (5 bases). The V gene lost 0 bases and the J gene lost 0 bases, with 10 bases spanning the gap. CDR1 and CDR2 from the germline V gene are LNHNV and YYDKDF (reference sequence). The CDR3 loop spans 16 amino acids. CDR3 sequence reads: CATSREQRTSTDTQYF. In DNA form, the CDR3 reads TGTGCCACCAGCAGAGAACAGCGGACTAGCACAGATACGCAGTATTTT.

The chain uses TRBV30 and TRBJ2-5; D gene uncertain. Germline V lookup: CDR1 GTSNPN, CDR2 SVGIG (reference sequence). This CDR3 is 14 amino acids long. V lost 1 base to trimming and J lost 7 bases, with 16 bases between them. CDR3: CAWSEALRFGTQYF. The CDR3 DNA is TGTGCCTGGAGTGAGGCGTTGAGGTTCGGGACCCAGTACTTC.

The chain links TRBV28 to TRBJ2-1; 13 bases map to TRBD2. Trimming removed 5 bases from V and 4 bases from J; junction bases left unmatched: 2. This CDR3 region has 15 residues. The germline V gene has CDR1 MDHEN and CDR2 SYDVKM. Here the CDR3 DNA reads TGTGCCAGCAGTCGGACTAGCGGGAGTTACAATGAGCAGTTCTTC. Its protein product is CASSRTSGSYNEQFF.

The chain carries TRBV5-1 and TRBJ1-5; 8 nucleotides match TRBD1. The length of the CDR3 is 14 residues. The V segment lost 4 bases and the J segment 4 bases; nucleotides outside the gene matches: 4. CDR1 and CDR2 (germline): SGHRS, YFSETQ. CDR3 DNA: TGCGCCAGCAGCATCGGACAGGGAAATCAGCCCCAGCATTTT. Its protein is CASSIGQGNQPQHF. Variable domain in full (rest from reference TRBV5-1 and TRBJ1-5): KAGVTQTPRYLIKTRGQQVTLSCSPISGHRSVSWYQQTPGQGLQFLFEYFSETQRNKGNFPGRFSGRQFSNSRSEMNVSTLELGDSALYLCASSIGQGNQPQHFGDGTRLSIL.

This chain uses TRBV2 with TRBJ2-3, with 9 positions matching TRBD1. The CDR3 length is 18 residues. The V segment lost 5 bases and the J segment 1 base; nucleotides outside the gene matches: 13. The germline V gene has CDR1 SNHLY and CDR2 FYNNEI. This CDR3 is CASSRLSGTGRGTDTQYF. The CDR3 nucleotides are TGTGCCAGCAGTAGACTCTCCGGGACAGGGAGGGGCACAGATACGCAGTATTTT. Together with reference TRBV2 and TRBJ2-3, the CDR3 gives the full variable domain: EPEVTQTPSHQVTQMGQEVILRCVPISNHLYFYWYRQILGQKVEFLVSFYNNEISEKSEIFDDQFSVERPDGSNFTLKIRSTKLEDSAMYFCASSRLSGTGRGTDTQYFGPGTRLTVL.

This sequence joins TRBV29-1 and TRBJ1-5; the D gene is possibly TRBD1 (6 bases). Trimming pared 6 bases from V and 2 bases from J, leaving 14 bases between. CDR3 length: 14 amino acids. Germline CDR1 is SQVTM and CDR2 is ANQGSEA. The CDR3 here is CSVSGGAGNQPQHF. As DNA, the CDR3 is TGCAGCGTAAGCGGGGGGGCTGGCAATCAGCCCCAGCATTTT.

The rearrangement links TRBV11-3 to TRBJ2-5; D is possibly TRBD1 or TRBD2 (5 bases each). The CDR3 covers 14 residues. The V end lost 3 bases, the J end lost 0 bases, and 8 bases lay between the germline ends. Germline lookup yields CDR1 SGHNT and CDR2 YENEEA. DNA of the CDR3: TGTGCCAGCAGCTTCGGGGCGGACCAAGAGACCCAGTACTTC. Its protein product is CASSFGADQETQYF.